The 32 T cell receptor beta chains presented below share a single source sample, sequenced in a study of CD8 T cells in ankylosing spondylitis. Study-wide points: A TCR beta motif made of about 8 highly homologous variants seemed typical of ankylosing spondylitis blood.

The antigens these receptors bind are not known. Via MiXCR, TCRdb re-called the 5' RACE reads, giving one row per CDR3 protein. The sample includes around 440,000 distinct CDR3 sequences, 15% to 20% seen only once; the top ten take approximately 1%. Sequenced input: blood, either unsorted or a sorted T cell fraction (not recorded which). The receptors derive from a male donor with ankylosing spondylitis.

This clonotype was detected a few times. The rearrangement links TRBV6-2 or TRBV6-3 to TRBJ2-1; 13 bases align to TRBD2. V trimming: 9 bases; J trimming: 0 bases; junction bases outside the gene matches: 17. Per germline, CDR1 MNHEY and CDR2 SVGEGT. This CDR3 has 20 amino acids. CDR3 sequence (DNA): TGTGCCAGTAGGGGCACCACGGGACTAGCGGGGAGGAGCTCCTACAATGAGCAGTTCTTC. It is translated as CASRGTTGLAGRSSYNEQFF.

This clonotype was counted only a few times. This chain joins TRBV5-1 and TRBJ2-5; 10 bases match TRBD2. J lost 1 base, V lost 4 bases, and 4 bases had no gene match. This CDR3 is built from 15 residues. Germline CDR1 is SGHRS and CDR2 is YFSETQ. CDR3 amino acids: CASSTTSGRQETQYF. DNA of the CDR3: TGCGCCAGCAGCACGACTAGCGGGCGCCAAGAGACCCAGTACTTC.

This clonotype was detected a few times. The CDR3 DNA is TGTGCCAGCAGCCAACATCAGGGGGGCGCGAAGAATTCACCCCTCCACTTT. This encodes CASSQHQGGAKNSPLHF. The chain recombines TRBV14 with TRBJ1-6; 7 bases fit TRBD1. Germline V CDR1 and CDR2: SGHDN, FVKESK. This CDR3 has 17 amino acids. Trimming at V came to 2 bases and at J to 7 bases, leaving 11 bases not matched to a gene. Supplemented by reference TRBV14 and TRBJ1-6, the full variable domain reads EAGVTQFPSHSVIEKGQTVTLRCDPISGHDNLYWYRRVMGKEIKFLLHFVKESKQDESGMPNNRFLAERTGGTYSTLKVQPAELEDSGVYFCASSQHQGGAKNSPLHFGNGTRLTVT.

This clonotype has more than one count but fewer than ten. V is TRBV3-1 and J is TRBJ1-1; D not certain. The ends were cut back, 2 bases at V and 5 bases at J, with 6 bases in the middle. The germline V gene has CDR1 LGHDT and CDR2 YNNKEL (reference sequence). The CDR3 is 12 amino acids. The CDR3 region is CASSQYTTEAFF. The CDR3 DNA follows: TGTGCCAGCAGCCAATATACGACTGAAGCTTTCTTT.

The V gene is TRBV7-3, the J gene TRBJ2-5; tentative D call: TRBD2 (5 bases). Looked up from germline, CDR1 is SGHTA and CDR2 is FQGTGA. This CDR3 contains 13 residues. The ends were cut back, 5 bases at V and 5 bases at J, with 12 bases in the middle. CDR3 region: CASSPHGMETQYF. DNA for the CDR3: TGTGCCAGCAGCCCCCACGGGATGGAGACCCAGTACTTC.

The chain recombines TRBV7-9 with TRBJ2-1, with 8 bases lining up with TRBD2. Trimming at V came to 5 bases and at J to 6 bases, leaving 9 bases not matched to a gene. CDR1 and CDR2 (germline): SEHNR, FQNEAQ (reference sequence). This CDR3 has 15 amino acids. The CDR3 loop is CASSPRGAGGNEQFF. Here the CDR3 DNA reads TGTGCCAGCAGCCCCCGGGGGGCGGGGGGCAATGAGCAGTTCTTC.

Only a few counts were recorded for this clonotype. J is TRBJ1-1 and V is TRBV30; D gene unclear. With 0 bases removed from V and 2 bases from J, the gap between germline ends came to 16 bases. Germline values: CDR1 GTSNPN, CDR2 SVGIG (reference sequence). CDR3 size: 16 residues. CDR3 loop: CAWSVRGATRNTEAFF. CDR3 bases: TGTGCCTGGAGTGTACGGGGTGCAACCAGAAACACTGAAGCTTTCTTT.

The rearrangement joins TRBV5-1 to TRBJ1-1; D perhaps matches TRBD1 (6 bases). The germline CDR1 and CDR2 sequences are SGHRS and YFSETQ. Between the trimmed V and J ends, which lost 0 bases and 12 bases, there was a span of 18 bases. This CDR3 is 14 amino acids long. The CDR3 region is CASSLVTGSISTFF. The CDR3 DNA is TGCGCCAGCAGCTTGGTTACAGGGTCCATCTCGACTTTCTTT. Complete variable domain (other parts from reference TRBV5-1 and TRBJ1-1): KAGVTQTPRYLIKTRGQQVTLSCSPISGHRSVSWYQQTPGQGLQFLFEYFSETQRNKGNFPGRFSGRQFSNSRSEMNVSTLELGDSALYLCASSLVTGSISTFFGQGTRLTVV.

This clonotype was detected only a few times. The chain employs TRBV11-1 and TRBJ2-3, with 9 bases lining up with TRBD1. The V and J ends lost 5 bases and 5 bases, in that order; junction bases with no gene match: 2. Germline loops: CDR1 SGHAT, CDR2 FQDESV (reference sequence). The CDR3 spans 13 residues. The CDR3: CASSKDRGDTQYF. The CDR3 region has the DNA TGTGCCAGCAGCAAGGACAGGGGAGATACGCAGTATTTT.

The V call is TRBV19, the J call TRBJ2-5; 7 bases are a match to TRBD2. The CDR3 is made up of 15 amino acids. From germline, CDR1 is LNHDA and CDR2 SQIVND (reference sequence). The trim removed 1 base at V and 2 bases at J, leaving 4 bases unmatched. CDR3 sequence reads: CASSIGGLGQETQYF. CDR3 coding DNA: TGTGCCAGTAGTATAGGAGGACTAGGGCAAGAGACCCAGTACTTC.

The V call is TRBV6-1, the J call TRBJ2-7, with 7 bases matching TRBD2. The J segment lost 3 bases and the V segment lost 7 bases, leaving 9 bases of the junction unmatched. CDR1 is MNHNS, CDR2 SASEGT, per germline. This CDR3 has 14 residues. The DNA of the CDR3 is TGTGCCAGCATCAACGGGGAGCGGGGCTACGAGCAGTACTTC. It is translated as CASINGERGYEQYF.

This clonotype was seen a handful of times. The chain has TRBV20-1 and TRBJ2-1; 8 positions match TRBD2. Germline CDR1 reads DFQATT; CDR2 reads SNEGSKA (reference sequence). The CDR3 covers 15 residues. The J segment lost 2 bases and the V segment lost 3 bases, leaving 6 bases of the junction unmatched. The CDR3: CSARQMRGAYNEQFF. The CDR3 nucleotides read TGCAGTGCTAGGCAAATGCGGGGGGCCTACAATGAGCAGTTCTTC.

The sample holds many counts of this clonotype. The chain employs TRBV27 and TRBJ2-5; D remains ambiguous. The CDR3 has 13 residues. Trimming pared 6 bases from V and 5 bases from J, leaving 13 bases between. CDR1 is MNHEY, CDR2 SMNVEV, per germline (reference sequence). The CDR3 DNA is TGTGCCAGCAGAGGGTTCGGCAAGGAGACCCAGTACTTC. Its translation: CASRGFGKETQYF.

This clonotype was recorded a few times. The gene calls are TRBV7-3 and TRBJ2-1, with 10 bases identical to TRBD2. This CDR3 has 15 amino acids. The J segment lost 8 bases and the V segment lost 2 bases, leaving 6 bases of the junction unmatched. Germline CDR1 and CDR2: SGHTA and FQGTGA. CDR3 amino acids: CASSLYLAGEHEQFF. The CDR3 DNA reads TGTGCCAGCAGCTTATATCTAGCGGGGGAACATGAGCAGTTCTTC.

Only a few counts were recorded for this clonotype. The gene calls are TRBV5-1 and TRBJ2-2, with D perhaps matching TRBD2 (5 bases). The V and J ends lost 5 bases and 3 bases respectively, with 11 bases between them. The CDR3 length is 14 residues. Germline V CDR1 and CDR2: SGHRS, YFSETQ. CDR3 coding DNA: TGCGCCAGCAGATATTCCGGGGACACCGGGGAGCTGTTTTTT. Translation gives CASRYSGDTGELFF.

Only a few counts were recorded for this clonotype. This sequence joins TRBV6-2 or TRBV6-3 and TRBJ2-7, with 9 bases fitting TRBD2. The CDR3 runs to 16 residues. With V trimmed by 0 bases and J by 2 bases, 5 bases remained unmatched. The germline CDR1 and CDR2 sequences are MNHEY and SVGEGT. CDR3 sequence reads: CASSYSVSGSTYEQYF. Written as DNA, the CDR3 is TGTGCCAGCAGTTACTCGGTTAGCGGGAGTACCTACGAGCAGTACTTC.

The genes are TRBV20-1 and TRBJ1-1; TRBD1 is a possible D gene (6 bases). V was clipped by 1 base and J by 6 bases, with 18 bases between them. The CDR3 totals 15 residues. The V gene's germline CDR1 is DFQATT and CDR2 SNEGSKA (reference sequence). The CDR3 DNA reads as TGCAGTGCTAGAGGGGGGGGCCCCGCGGGGGCTGAAGCTTTCTTT. It is translated as CSARGGGPAGAEAFF.

This chain uses TRBV2 with TRBJ2-7, with D possibly matching TRBD1 (6 bases). The V end was cut by 8 bases, the J end by 0 bases, with 11 bases between. The germline V gene encodes CDR1 SNHLY and CDR2 FYNNEI. This CDR3 spans 13 amino acids. The CDR3 nucleotides read TGTGCCAGCGAAACGGACAGCTCCTACGAGCAGTACTTC. As protein: CASETDSSYEQYF.

This chain joins TRBV25-1 and TRBJ1-4; D is possibly TRBD1 (5 bases). The V end was cut by 5 bases, the J end by 8 bases, with 18 bases between. The CDR3 spans 15 residues. Germline values: CDR1 MGHDK, CDR2 SYGVNS. The CDR3 nucleotides read TGTGCCAGCAGTATCGGCTGGGACCGCTCGGAAAAACTGTTTTTT. This encodes CASSIGWDRSEKLFF.

The genes are TRBV19 and TRBJ1-1; D is unclear. Germline CDR1 is LNHDA and CDR2 is SQIVND (reference sequence). This CDR3 has 13 amino acids. The ends were cut back, 5 bases at V and 6 bases at J, with 13 bases in the middle. CDR3 sequence reads: CASSRREGAEAFF. The CDR3 DNA reads TGTGCCAGTAGTCGGCGGGAGGGCGCTGAAGCTTTCTTT. Filled out from reference TRBV19 and TRBJ1-1, the complete variable domain reads DGGITQSPKYLFRKEGQNVTLSCEQNLNHDAMYWYRQDPGQGLRLIYYSQIVNDFQKGDIAEGYSVSREKKESFPLTVTSAQKNPTAFYLCASSRREGAEAFFGQGTRLTVV.

The rearrangement joins TRBV6-1 to TRBJ2-7; 8 bases align to TRBD1. J gave up 3 bases and V 6 bases, and 10 bases lay outside the gene matches. Germline V gives CDR1 MNHNS, CDR2 SASEGT. This CDR3 region has 15 residues. CDR3 sequence reads: CASRDTGTGFYEQYF. The CDR3 bases are TGTGCCAGCAGAGACACCGGGACAGGCTTCTACGAGCAGTACTTC.

This clonotype has ten or more counts. This chain uses TRBV20-1 with TRBJ2-3, with TRBD2 identical over 12 bases. The CDR3 contains 15 residues. Germline V gives CDR1 DFQATT, CDR2 SNEGSKA (reference sequence). V shed 3 bases, J shed 2 bases, and the junction held 3 bases outside the gene matches. CDR3 in DNA: TGCAGTGCTAGGACTAGCGGGGGCCCCACAGATACGCAGTATTTT. Its protein is CSARTSGGPTDTQYF.

This chain links TRBV3-1 with TRBJ2-5; D unresolved. Germline loops: CDR1 LGHDT, CDR2 YNNKEL (reference sequence). The CDR3 consists of 15 residues. Trimming pared 3 bases from V and 2 bases from J, leaving 13 bases between. In DNA, the CDR3 is TGTGCCAGCAGCCAGTCTGGGCGTCTACAAGAGACCCAGTACTTC. Translating it yields CASSQSGRLQETQYF.

The chain uses TRBV10-3 and TRBJ1-1; 8 bases are a match to TRBD1. This CDR3 is 15 amino acids long. The V and J ends lost 3 bases and 5 bases, in that order; junction bases with no gene match: 8. Per germline, CDR1 ENHRY and CDR2 SYGVKD. Here the CDR3 reads CAISDPQGARTEAFF. The CDR3 bases are TGTGCCATCAGTGACCCGCAGGGGGCGCGGACTGAAGCTTTCTTT.

The sample holds a few counts of this clonotype. The chain has TRBV2 and TRBJ2-1, with 9 bases fitting TRBD2. Germline lookup yields CDR1 SNHLY and CDR2 FYNNEI. V shed 4 bases, J shed 5 bases, and the junction held 9 bases outside the gene matches. CDR3 length equals 16 residues. CDR3 region: CASSGRTGTSNNEQFF. CDR3 bases: TGTGCCAGCAGTGGGAGAACCGGGACTAGCAACAATGAGCAGTTCTTC.

This clonotype was seen a few times. This rearrangement joins TRBV2 to TRBJ2-2; D may be TRBD1 (6 bases). The CDR3 contains 16 residues. Germline CDR1 SNHLY, CDR2 FYNNEI. The V end was cut by 3 bases, the J end by 4 bases, with 15 bases between. The CDR3 region is CASSEVRGGVTGELFF. CDR3 coding DNA: TGTGCCAGCAGTGAGGTTAGAGGGGGTGTCACCGGGGAGCTGTTTTTT.

J is TRBJ1-2 and V is TRBV7-2, with 7 nucleotides matching TRBD1. Trimming removed 4 bases from V and 0 bases from J; junction bases left unmatched: 5. Germline CDR1 and CDR2: SGHTA and FQGNSA. This CDR3 region has 15 residues. The CDR3 nucleotides read TGTGCCAGCAGCTCGGACAGGCTGGCTAACTATGGCTACACCTTC. Residues: CASSSDRLANYGYTF. Combining the CDR3 with reference TRBV7-2 and TRBJ1-2 gives the whole variable domain GAGVSQSPSNKVTEKGKDVELRCDPISGHTALYWYRQSLGQGLEFLIYFQGNSAPDKSGLPSDRFSAERTGGSVSTLTIQRTQQEDSAVYLCASSSDRLANYGYTFGSGTRLTVV.

This clonotype was seen more than once but under ten times. The V and J genes are TRBV7-3 and TRBJ2-1; 7 bases line up with TRBD2. V lost 1 base to trimming and J lost 9 bases; unmatched junction nucleotides: 9. There are 15 residues in the CDR3. Germline V gene lookup returns CDR1 SGHTA and CDR2 FQGTGA. The CDR3 protein is CASSLKLAGASEQFF. DNA of the CDR3: TGTGCCAGCAGCTTAAAATTAGCGGGTGCCAGTGAGCAGTTCTTC.

V is TRBV6-1 and J is TRBJ1-5; D is undetermined. Trimming removed 0 bases from V and 6 bases from J, with 9 bases in between. CDR3 length: 14 amino acids. Germline V lookup: CDR1 MNHNS, CDR2 SASEGT. In nucleotides, the CDR3 is TGTGCCAGCAGTGAAGCGCACGATGTTCAGCCCCAGCATTTT. Translation gives CASSEAHDVQPQHF.

This clonotype was detected ten times or more. This rearrangement joins TRBV12-3 or TRBV12-4 to TRBJ1-5; D not resolved. Trimming removed 3 bases at V and 12 bases at J, with 9 bases between. This CDR3 is built from 11 residues. CDR3 region: CASSLEWDQHF. The CDR3 nucleotides read TGTGCCAGCAGTTTGGAGTGGGACCAGCATTTT.

This clonotype was seen more than once but under ten times. The J gene is TRBJ2-1, the V gene TRBV7-2, with 11 bases fitting TRBD2. V was clipped by 2 bases and J by 7 bases; unmatched bases: 4. CDR3 size: 15 residues. Germline CDR1 is SGHTA and CDR2 is FQGNSA. The CDR3 region is CASSLSTSGSNEQFF. DNA for the CDR3: TGTGCCAGCAGCTTATCAACTAGCGGGAGTAATGAGCAGTTCTTC.

This clonotype has only a few counts. The chain has TRBV6-5 and TRBJ2-7; 9 bases line up with TRBD2. Germline V gives CDR1 MNHEY, CDR2 SVGAGI. The CDR3 has 15 amino acids. V lost 2 bases, J lost 4 bases, and 6 bases stayed unmatched. The CDR3 DNA reads TGTGCCAGCAGTTACGGGGCTAGCGGGAATTACGAGCAGTACTTC. It codes for CASSYGASGNYEQYF.